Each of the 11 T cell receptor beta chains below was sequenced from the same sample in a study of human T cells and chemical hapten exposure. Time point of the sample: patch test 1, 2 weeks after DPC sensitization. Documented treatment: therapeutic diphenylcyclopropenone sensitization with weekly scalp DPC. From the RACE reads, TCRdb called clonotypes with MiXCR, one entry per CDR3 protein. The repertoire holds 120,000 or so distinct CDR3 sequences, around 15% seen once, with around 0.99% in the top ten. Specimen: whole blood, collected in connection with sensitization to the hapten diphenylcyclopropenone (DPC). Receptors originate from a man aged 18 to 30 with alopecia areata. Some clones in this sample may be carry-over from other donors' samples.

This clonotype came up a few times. CDR3 region: CASSSGQEKKTQYF. The CDR3 DNA sequence: TGTGCCAGCAGCTCCGGACAGGAGAAGAAGACCCAGTACTTC. The chain joins TRBV5-4 to TRBJ2-5; 7 positions agree with TRBD1. This CDR3 is 14 amino acids long. Per the germline V gene, CDR1 is SGHNT and CDR2 is YYREEE (reference sequence). The J segment lost 6 bases and the V segment lost 3 bases, leaving 8 bases of the junction unmatched. Filled out from reference TRBV5-4 and TRBJ2-5, the complete variable domain reads ETGVTQSPTHLIKTRGQQVTLRCSSQSGHNTVSWYQQALGQGPQFIFQYYREEENGRGNFPPRFSGLQFPNYSSELNVNALELDDSALYLCASSSGQEKKTQYFGPGTRLLVL.

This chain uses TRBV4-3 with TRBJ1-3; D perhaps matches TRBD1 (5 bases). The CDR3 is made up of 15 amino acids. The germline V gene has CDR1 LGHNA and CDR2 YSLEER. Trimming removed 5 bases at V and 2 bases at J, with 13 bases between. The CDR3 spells CASSTTRGTGNTIYF. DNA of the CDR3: TGCGCCAGCAGCACAACGCGGGGGACTGGAAACACCATATATTTT.

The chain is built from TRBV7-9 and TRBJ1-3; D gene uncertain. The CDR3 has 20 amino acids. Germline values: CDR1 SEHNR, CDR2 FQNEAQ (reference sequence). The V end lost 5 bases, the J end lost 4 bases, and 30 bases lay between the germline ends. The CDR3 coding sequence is TGTGCCAGCAGCACCCTTCCTCTCCCTGCTTTGCGGACGCAAGGAAACACCATATATTTT. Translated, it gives CASSTLPLPALRTQGNTIYF.

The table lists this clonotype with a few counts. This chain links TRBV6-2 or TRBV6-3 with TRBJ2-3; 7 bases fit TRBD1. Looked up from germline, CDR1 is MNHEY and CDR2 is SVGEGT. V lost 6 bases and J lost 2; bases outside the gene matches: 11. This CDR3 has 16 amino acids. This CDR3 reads CASSRPGTVSTDTQYF. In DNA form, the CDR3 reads TGTGCCAGCAGCAGACCCGGGACAGTATCCACAGATACGCAGTATTTT.

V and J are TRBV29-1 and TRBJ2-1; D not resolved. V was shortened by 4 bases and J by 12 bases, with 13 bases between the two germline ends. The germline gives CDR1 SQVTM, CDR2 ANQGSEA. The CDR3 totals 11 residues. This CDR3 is CSVAHSYGQFF. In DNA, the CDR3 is TGCAGCGTTGCCCACAGTTACGGGCAGTTCTTC.

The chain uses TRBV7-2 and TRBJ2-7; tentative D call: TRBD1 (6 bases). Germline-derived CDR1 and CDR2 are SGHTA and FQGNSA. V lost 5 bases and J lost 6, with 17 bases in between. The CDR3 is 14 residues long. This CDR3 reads CASSQGQRFPEQYV. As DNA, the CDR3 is TGTGCCAGCAGCCAAGGACAGCGTTTCCCCGAGCAGTACGTC.

The CDR3 loop is CASSPRGSDTQYF. As DNA, the CDR3 is TGCGCCAGCAGCCCCAGGGGGTCAGATACGCAGTATTTT. V gene TRBV5-1 combines with J gene TRBJ2-3, with 7 nucleotides matching TRBD1. The CDR3 is 13 amino acids. V was pared by 4 bases and J by 4 bases, with 3 bases of the junction left unmatched. Germline V CDR1 and CDR2: SGHRS, YFSETQ.

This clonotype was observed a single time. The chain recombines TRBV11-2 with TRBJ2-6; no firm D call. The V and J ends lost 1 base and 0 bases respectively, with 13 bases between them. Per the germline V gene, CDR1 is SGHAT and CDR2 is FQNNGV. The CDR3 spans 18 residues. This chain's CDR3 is CASSLAGYKHSGANVLTF. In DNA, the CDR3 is TGTGCCAGCAGCTTAGCTGGATATAAACACTCTGGGGCCAACGTCCTGACTTTC.

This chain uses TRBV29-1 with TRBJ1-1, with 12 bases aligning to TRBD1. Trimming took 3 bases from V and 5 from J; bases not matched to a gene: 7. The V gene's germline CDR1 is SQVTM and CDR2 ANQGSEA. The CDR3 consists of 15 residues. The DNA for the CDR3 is TGCAGCGTTGACCGGGACAGGGGGCTAGGTACTGAAGCTTTCTTT. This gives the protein CSVDRDRGLGTEAFF. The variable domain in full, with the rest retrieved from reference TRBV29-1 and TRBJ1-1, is SAVISQKPSRDICQRGTSLTIQCQVDSQVTMMFWYRQQPGQSLTLIATANQGSEATYESGFVIDKFPISRPNLTFSTLTVSNMSPEDSSIYLCSVDRDRGLGTEAFFGQGTRLTVV.

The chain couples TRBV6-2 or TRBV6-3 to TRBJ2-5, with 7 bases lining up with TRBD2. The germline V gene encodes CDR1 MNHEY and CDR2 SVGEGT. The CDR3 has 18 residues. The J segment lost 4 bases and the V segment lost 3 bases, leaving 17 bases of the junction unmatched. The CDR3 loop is CASSYGTVSGTRTETQYF. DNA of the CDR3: TGTGCCAGCAGTTATGGGACGGTAAGCGGGACCAGGACAGAGACCCAGTACTTC.

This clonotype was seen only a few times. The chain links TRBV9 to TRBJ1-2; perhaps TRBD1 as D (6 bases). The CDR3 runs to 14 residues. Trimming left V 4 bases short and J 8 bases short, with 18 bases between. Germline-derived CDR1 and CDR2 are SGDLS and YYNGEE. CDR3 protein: CASSPSTGIEGYTF. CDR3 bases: TGTGCCAGCAGCCCAAGTACAGGGATTGAAGGCTACACCTTC.